This T cell receptor beta chain was found in a study of response to subunit inactivated influenza vaccine. Overall study results and limits: With each seasonal influenza vaccination, the authors suggested, few new T cells are recruited.

TCRdb ran MiXCR on the RT-PCR reads and lists one entry per CDR3 protein. The sample carries around 530,000 distinct CDR3 sequences, 10% to 15% recorded once. CDR1 and CDR2 (germline): KGHDR, SFDVKD. CDR3 size: 16 residues. V dropped 3 bases and J dropped 4; count of bases not matched to a gene: 5. This clonotype was recorded a few times. Its antigen is as yet unknown. The V call is TRBV24-1, the J call TRBJ2-5; TRBD1 matches 12 bases. The specimen was PBMCs from blood, collected on the day of vaccination. This receptor was identified in a man aged 45-65 years who received an inactivated influenza vaccine. CDR3 amino acids: CATSDAGTGGGETQYF. The CDR3 nucleotides read TGTGCCACCAGTGATGCGGGGACAGGGGGCGGAGAGACCCAGTACTTC.